This TCR beta chain was found in a study of cytomegalovirus exposure and HLA in healthy donors. With V trimmed by 6 bases and J by 7 bases, 6 bases remained unmatched. Germline CDR1 SGHNT, CDR2 YYREEE (reference sequence). CDR3 size: 13 residues. The PCR had 60 Vbeta and 13 Jbeta primers. Measured with immunoSEQ multiplex PCR; TCRdb has only the in-frame clones, and not every one. This sample contains 150,000 to 200,000 clones. The TCR comes from a man aged 25-45 years in good health and CMV-seronegative. The chain carries TRBV5-4 and TRBJ1-2; the match to TRBD1 covers 10 bases. Sequenced material: PBMCs. CDR3 in amino acids: CASTRQGAPGYTF. The CDR3 nucleotides are TGTGCCAGCACCAGACAGGGGGCCCCTGGCTACACCTTC.